This T cell receptor beta chain was captured in a study of cytomegalovirus exposure and HLA in healthy donors. The overall study: Of roughly 400 genotyped donors, more than 75% grouped in the Caucasian-associated ancestry cluster.

60 Vbeta and 13 Jbeta primers were used in PCR. Produced via immunoSEQ multiplex PCR; TCRdb's table is partial and in-frame only. Altogether about 110,000 clones are present, approximately 58% being singletons, with the ten largest covering 2% to 2.5%. The CDR3 loop spans 16 amino acids. In germline, CDR1 is SQVTM, CDR2 ANQGSEA. Losses at the gene ends were 3 bases for V and 1 base for J; bases not matched to a gene: 9. The origin of this receptor is a woman aged 25 to 39 in good health and CMV-seronegative. The sample comprised PBMCs. This chain links TRBV29-1 with TRBJ2-1; 7 nucleotides align to TRBD2. In DNA, the CDR3 is TGCAGCGTTGATCCCCAGCGGGGCCTTTCCTACAATGAGCAGTTCTTC. Amino acid sequence: CSVDPQRGLSYNEQFF.